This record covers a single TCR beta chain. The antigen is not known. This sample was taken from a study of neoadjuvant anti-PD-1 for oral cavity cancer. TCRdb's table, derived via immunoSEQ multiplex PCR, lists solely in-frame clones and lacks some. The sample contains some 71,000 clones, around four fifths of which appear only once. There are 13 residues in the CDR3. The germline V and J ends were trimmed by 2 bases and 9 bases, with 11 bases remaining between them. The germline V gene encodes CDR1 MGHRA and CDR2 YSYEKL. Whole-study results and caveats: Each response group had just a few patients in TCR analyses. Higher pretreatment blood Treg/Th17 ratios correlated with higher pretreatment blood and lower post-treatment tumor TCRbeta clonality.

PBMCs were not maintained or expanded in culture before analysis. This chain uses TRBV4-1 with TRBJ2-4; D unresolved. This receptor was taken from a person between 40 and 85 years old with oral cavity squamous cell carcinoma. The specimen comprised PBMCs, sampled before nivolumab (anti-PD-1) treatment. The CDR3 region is CASSQLLWGIQYF. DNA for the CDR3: TGCGCCAGCAGCCAATTACTATGGGGCATTCAGTACTTC.